The rows below give T cell receptor beta chains drawn from one sample of a study of response to subunit inactivated influenza vaccine. TCRdb passed the RT-PCR reads through MiXCR, listing each CDR3 protein once. The table includes roughly 760,000 distinct CDR3 sequences, around 20% detected once. The input for sequencing was PBMCs from blood, taken about 5 days after vaccination. The receptors derive from a man in his fifties or sixties who received an inactivated influenza vaccine. Both conserved end residues are part of each CDR3. Fields, in order: clone size, V gene, J gene, CDR3 protein. Size is stated for part of the rows, as once, few or many counts, or as a class when the clone is expanded.

few	TRBV28	TRBJ2-1	CASSFELPSGTNNEQFF
NA	TRBV20-1	TRBJ2-1	CSARQQGYYNEQFF
many	TRBV18	TRBJ2-7	CASSPVSSYEQYF
few	TRBV9	TRBJ2-1	CASSVGHRDEQFF
NA	TRBV11-1	TRBJ2-5	CASSVNRFTGTSSGETQYF
NA	TRBV27	TRBJ2-5	CASSRETSGGRETQYF
few	TRBV20-1	TRBJ2-1	CSARGLAGGNSYNEQFF
NA	TRBV7-3	TRBJ2-1	CASSEGGLAGVGEQFF
few	TRBV7-6	TRBJ1-1	CASSLVRTGPNTEAFF
NA	TRBV6-5	TRBJ2-7	CASSTQFRGSPYEQYF
NA	TRBV20-1	TRBJ2-7	CSAREQGYYHEQYF
many	TRBV7-8	TRBJ2-1	CASSPLRQIPAYNEQFF
NA	TRBV4-2	TRBJ2-7	CASSQDLRTGLSYEQYF
NA	TRBV3-1	TRBJ1-2	CASSQARNYGYTF
few	TRBV11-2	TRBJ2-1	CASSSLLLTGGDNEQFF
few	TRBV9	TRBJ2-1	CASSAEGTAYNEQFF
NA	TRBV7-2	TRBJ1-5	CASSSDRARGAQHF
NA	TRBV11-3	TRBJ1-2	CASSRGSINYGYTF
few	TRBV10-3	TRBJ2-1	CAISAERESSYNEQFF
few	TRBV28	TRBJ1-4	CASYGPQREKLFF
few	TRBV5-5	TRBJ2-5	CASRYSGAKTQYF
NA	TRBV20-1	TRBJ2-2	CSATLRGNTGELFF
few	TRBV29-1	TRBJ2-3	CSVSVETGVQTDTQYF
NA	TRBV7-9	TRBJ2-3	CASSFLGDTYTDTQYF
NA	TRBV3-1	TRBJ1-1	CASSARTGGIAFF
NA	TRBV27	TRBJ2-3	CASSFLSPMTGHSTDTQYF
NA	TRBV6-5	TRBJ2-4	CASSYSGREESIQYF
NA	TRBV3-1	TRBJ2-7	CASSPRAGGHTYEQYF
NA	TRBV7-6	TRBJ2-2	CASSPMGFWENTGELFF
NA	TRBV7-2	TRBJ2-2	CASSLATAWPGELFF
few	TRBV30	TRBJ2-1	CAWRGGQLIYNEQFF